This T cell receptor (beta chain) was obtained from a study of T cell responses to AZD1222 COVID-19 vaccine. Background on the study: Some second doses came at about 4 weeks and others at about 12 weeks; these were pooled.

Comment on this clone: Its antigen is still unknown.

Study-wide results and limits: Repertoires in all cases were sampled only once the peak T cell response had passed. Donor demographics were predominantly white British with a female majority; clonal diversity may be underestimated.

V gave up 1 base and J gave up 6 bases; unmatched junction bases: 12. Per the germline V gene, CDR1 is LGHNA and CDR2 is YSLEER. The CDR3 has 18 amino acids. Here immunoSEQ multiplex PCR was the method, and the copy in TCRdb shows in-frame clones only, minus some. The table records roughly 120,000 clones, about 86% of them present only once. The source is an adult in good health. Sequences were derived from peripheral blood, sampled on day 0 of AZD1222 vaccination. This chain links TRBV4-3 with TRBJ2-2; 9 nucleotides agree with TRBD2. Written as DNA, the CDR3 is TGCGCCAGCAGCCAAGCTCTAGCGGGGTGGGAGGACGCCGGGGAGCTGTTTTTT. This sequence encodes CASSQALAGWEDAGELFF.